The source of this T cell receptor (beta chain) is a study of shared clonotypes between healthy human individuals. Study background: Three plates were used per donor for CD4 naive, three for CD4 memory, two for CD8 naive and one for CD8 memory.

HIV-negative, healthy adults without recent acute infections or vaccinations were the donors. This CDR3 spans 14 amino acids. Trimming cost V 1 base and J 0 bases, with 6 bases left between them. Germline assignment: CDR1 LNHDA and CDR2 SQIVND (reference sequence). How the authors handled the data: Junction-only sequences without quality scores came from ImmunoSEQ, so filtering differed. Profiled with immunoSEQ multiplex PCR; TCRdb holds only in-frame clones, not every one. Clone size and V and J calls were adopted from that table, with D and trimming inferred from the DNA. The sample records hundreds of thousands of clones, 90% to 98% being singletons.

The sample taken for sequencing was memory CD8+ T cells sorted from blood. Specified subset: CD45RO+ cells pooled with CCR7-negative TemRA cells. The clonotype comes from a man younger than 45 in good health. The V call is TRBV19, the J call TRBJ1-2; D gene uncertain. CDR3: CASSIGAANYGYTF. As DNA, the CDR3 is TGTGCCAGTAGTATAGGGGCAGCTAACTATGGCTACACCTTC.